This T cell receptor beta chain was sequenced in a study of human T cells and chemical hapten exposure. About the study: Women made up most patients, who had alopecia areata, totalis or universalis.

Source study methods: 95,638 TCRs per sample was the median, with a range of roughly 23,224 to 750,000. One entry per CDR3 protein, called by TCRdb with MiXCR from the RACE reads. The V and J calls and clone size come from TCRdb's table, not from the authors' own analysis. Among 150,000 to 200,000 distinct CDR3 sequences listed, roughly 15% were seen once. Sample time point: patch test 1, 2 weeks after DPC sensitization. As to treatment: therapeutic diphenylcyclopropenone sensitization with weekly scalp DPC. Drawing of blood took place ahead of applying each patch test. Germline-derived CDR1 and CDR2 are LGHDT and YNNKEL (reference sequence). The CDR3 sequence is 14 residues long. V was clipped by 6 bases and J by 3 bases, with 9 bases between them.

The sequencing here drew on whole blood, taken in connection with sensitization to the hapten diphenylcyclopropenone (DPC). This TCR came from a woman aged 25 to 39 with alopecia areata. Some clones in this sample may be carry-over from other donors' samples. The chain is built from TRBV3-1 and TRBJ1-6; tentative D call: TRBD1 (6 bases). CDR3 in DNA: TGTGCCAGCAGTCTACAGGGCTATAATTCACCCCTCCACTTT. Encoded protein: CASSLQGYNSPLHF.